One and the same sample provided the 25 T cell receptor beta chains below, sequenced in a study of patients and donors after allogeneic stem cell transplantation. One entry per CDR3 protein, called by TCRdb with MiXCR from the RT-PCR reads. Of 400,000 to 500,000 distinct CDR3 sequences in the sample, 16% were seen once. The source material was blood, either unsorted or a sorted T cell fraction (not recorded which). The receptors were sampled from a human donor who was either an allogeneic HSCT recipient or a stem cell or donor lymphocyte infusion donor (not recorded which). It is not recorded whose cells these are; they may come from a transplant donor.

This clonotype was seen ten or more times. The V and J genes are TRBV4-3 and TRBJ1-5; the match to TRBD1 covers 7 bases. The CDR3 contains 15 residues. Trimming cost V 0 bases and J 7 bases; bases outside gene matches: 6. From germline, CDR1 is LGHNA and CDR2 YSLEER. CDR3 residues: CASSQEGQVGQPQHF. CDR3 DNA: TGCGCCAGCAGCCAAGAAGGACAGGTGGGGCAGCCCCAGCATTTT.

The chain uses TRBV5-1 and TRBJ1-2; D is unresolved. Germline assignment: CDR1 SGHRS and CDR2 YFSETQ. Between the trimmed V and J ends, which lost 6 bases and 1 base, there was a span of 10 bases. This CDR3 has 13 residues. As DNA, the CDR3 is TGCGCCAGCAACGCGGGGTTTAACTATGGCTACACCTTC. Translation gives CASNAGFNYGYTF.

This clonotype was recorded a few times. This chain joins TRBV5-1 and TRBJ2-7, with a tentative D call TRBD2 (5 bases). The CDR3 has 14 amino acids. V dropped 1 base and J dropped 7 bases, with 15 bases sitting between them. Germline V lookup: CDR1 SGHRS, CDR2 YFSETQ. The DNA for the CDR3 is TGCGCCAGCAGCTTGATAGAGGGCCTTAGGGAGCAGTACTTC. Its protein is CASSLIEGLREQYF.

This clonotype has only a few counts. The genes are TRBV7-6 and TRBJ2-6; D call uncertain. Trimming left V 2 bases short and J 0 bases short, with 11 bases between. CDR3 length: 17 amino acids. Looked up from germline, CDR1 is SGHVS and CDR2 is FNYEAQ. CDR3 nucleotide sequence: TGTGCCAGCAGCTTAAGTGCAGGACCCTCTGGGGCCAACGTCCTGACTTTC. Its translation: CASSLSAGPSGANVLTF.

This clonotype has only a few counts. This chain connects TRBV5-6 to TRBJ2-1, with D possibly being TRBD2 (6 bases). The CDR3 sequence is 16 residues long. Per germline, CDR1 SGHDT and CDR2 YYEEEE. Trimming left V 0 bases short and J 2 bases short, with 12 bases between. Written as DNA, the CDR3 is TGTGCCAGCAGCTTGGCGGGCGGGATGACCTACAATGAGCAGTTCTTC. This sequence encodes CASSLAGGMTYNEQFF.

The chain combines TRBV6-6 with TRBJ1-4, with TRBD1 as a possible D gene (6 bases). Trimming took off 8 bases at V and 8 bases at J, with 15 bases between the two ends. The CDR3 loop spans 13 amino acids. Germline CDR1 and CDR2: MNHNY and SVGAGI (reference sequence). The DNA for the CDR3 is TGTGCCAGCGTCTCGGACAGCGGCGAAAAACTGTTTTTT. Protein: CASVSDSGEKLFF.

In this sample, this clonotype turned up many times. The V call is TRBV5-1, the J call TRBJ2-3; 7 nucleotides agree with TRBD2. This CDR3 spans 15 amino acids. The junction had 11 bases not matched to a gene; V was cut back by 4 bases and J by 6 bases. Germline V gene sequence: CDR1 SGHRS, CDR2 YFSETQ. Here the CDR3 reads CASSREGTTTDTQYF. The DNA for the CDR3 is TGCGCCAGCAGCAGGGAGGGGACCACGACGGATACGCAGTATTTT.

In its sample, this clonotype was seen many times. This chain connects TRBV12-3 or TRBV12-4 to TRBJ2-1; the match to TRBD1 covers 8 bases. This CDR3 is built from 13 residues. After removal of 5 bases from V and 14 bases from J, the junction contained 11 bases not matched to a gene. CDR3 sequence reads: CASSGTGGGFEFF. CDR3 nucleotides: TGTGCCAGCAGTGGGACAGGTGGGGGGTTTGAGTTCTTC.

This clonotype was detected only a few times. The chain links TRBV12-3 or TRBV12-4 to TRBJ2-5; TRBD1 matches at 8 bases. The CDR3 covers 15 residues. The J segment lost 4 bases and the V segment lost 5 bases, leaving 9 bases of the junction unmatched. The CDR3 sequence: CASSRTGKKLETQYF. CDR3 coding DNA: TGTGCCAGCAGTCGGACAGGGAAGAAACTAGAGACCCAGTACTTC.

A few counts support this clonotype. The chain employs TRBV6-5 and TRBJ1-2, with 8 bases that match TRBD1. Germline CDR1 MNHEY, CDR2 SVGAGI. CDR3 length: 16 amino acids. V lost 1 base to trimming and J lost 8 bases; unmatched junction nucleotides: 12. DNA of the CDR3: TGTGCCAGCAGTTACTTAATTCCCGACAGGGGACAGGGCTACACCTTC. Translation: CASSYLIPDRGQGYTF.

The chain is built from TRBV6-2 or TRBV6-3 and TRBJ2-1, with 7 positions matching TRBD2. This CDR3 spans 13 amino acids. V gave up 7 bases and J gave up 7 bases; unmatched junction bases: 7. Germline CDR1 and CDR2: MNHEY and SVGEGT. CDR3 protein: CASTGGGRNEQFF. The CDR3 nucleotides are TGTGCCAGCACGGGGGGAGGCAGAAATGAGCAGTTCTTC.

At least ten counts were recorded for this clonotype. V is TRBV5-1 and J is TRBJ2-1, with no clear D. V was clipped by 2 bases and J by 8 bases, with 5 bases between them. Germline V CDR1 and CDR2: SGHRS, YFSETQ. The CDR3 is made up of 11 amino acids. DNA for the CDR3: TGCGCCAGCAGCTTTACCTATGAGCAGTTCTTC. Translating it yields CASSFTYEQFF.

This clonotype was detected only a few times. The chain uses TRBV20-1 and TRBJ1-2, with a weak D call TRBD1 (6 bases). Germline lookup yields CDR1 DFQATT and CDR2 SNEGSKA (reference sequence). The CDR3 extends over 15 amino acids. With 0 bases removed from V and 8 bases from J, the gap between germline ends came to 19 bases. The CDR3 region has the DNA TGCAGTGCTAGAGAGCCGGACAGTCCAACGCGGGGCTACACCTTC. Protein sequence: CSAREPDSPTRGYTF.

The chain joins TRBV6-1 to TRBJ2-5; TRBD1 agrees at 7 bases. Trimming cost V 6 bases and J 0 bases; bases outside gene matches: 4. The CDR3 runs to 14 residues. Per germline, CDR1 MNHNS and CDR2 SASEGT. The CDR3 DNA sequence: TGTGCCAGCAGACCGGGACAGTACCAAGAGACCCAGTACTTC. This codes for CASRPGQYQETQYF.

This CDR3 is CASSWDYSNEQFF. CDR3 DNA sequence: TGTGCCAGCAGTTGGGACTACTCCAATGAGCAGTTCTTC. This chain links TRBV6-5 with TRBJ2-1; 7 bases map to TRBD2. The CDR3 spans 13 residues. V was clipped by 4 bases and J by 6 bases; unmatched bases: 3. Per germline, CDR1 MNHEY and CDR2 SVGAGI.

This clonotype was observed a handful of times. This chain links TRBV3-1 with TRBJ2-2; no clear D. The CDR3 is made up of 13 amino acids. Trimming removed 4 bases from V and 6 bases from J, with 9 bases in between. The V gene's germline CDR1 is LGHDT and CDR2 YNNKEL (reference sequence). The CDR3: CASSLSYAGELFF. The DNA of the CDR3 is TGTGCCAGCAGCCTAAGTTATGCCGGGGAGCTGTTTTTT. Together with reference TRBV3-1 and TRBJ2-2, the CDR3 gives the full variable domain: DTAVSQTPKYLVTQMGNDKSIKCEQNLGHDTMYWYKQDSKKFLKIMFSYNNKELIINETVPNRFSPKSPDKAHLNLHINSLELGDSAVYFCASSLSYAGELFFGEGSRLTVL.

The rearrangement joins TRBV5-5 to TRBJ1-5; D not resolved. Germline CDR1 SGHKS, CDR2 YYEKEE (reference sequence). This CDR3 contains 17 residues. V was cut by 0 bases and J by 5 bases, with 18 bases left in between. The CDR3: CASSLARGGMRDQPQHF. DNA of the CDR3: TGTGCCAGCAGCTTGGCTCGTGGAGGGATGAGGGATCAGCCCCAGCATTTT.

The chain recombines TRBV7-6 with TRBJ2-5; 15 bases line up with TRBD2. The CDR3 extends over 16 amino acids. The trim removed 0 bases at V and 4 bases at J, leaving 0 bases unmatched. Germline V gene data show CDR1 as SGHVS and CDR2 as FNYEAQ. The CDR3 nucleotides are TGTGCCAGCAGCTTAGCGGGACTAGCGGGAGGAGAGACCCAGTACTTC. Its translation is CASSLAGLAGGETQYF.

This clonotype was observed a few times. V gene TRBV20-1 combines with J gene TRBJ2-7; TRBD1 is a possible D gene (6 bases). The germline gives CDR1 DFQATT, CDR2 SNEGSKA (reference sequence). The V end was cut by 3 bases, the J end by 4 bases, with 13 bases between. The CDR3 is 13 amino acids. The CDR3 DNA reads as TGCAGTGCTAGCCCCAGGGGTTTGTACGAGCAGTACTTC. Translated, it gives CSASPRGLYEQYF.

The chain recombines TRBV2 with TRBJ2-3, with D maybe TRBD2 (5 bases). CDR1 is SNHLY, CDR2 FYNNEI, per germline. The CDR3 has 15 residues. The V and J ends lost 2 bases and 3 bases respectively, with 12 bases between them. The CDR3 region has the DNA TGTGCCAGCAGTGAACTGAGCGGTGGGACAGATACGCAGTATTTT. This codes for CASSELSGGTDTQYF.

The chain links TRBV5-1 to TRBJ1-1; D uncertain. Trimming removed 1 base from V and 1 base from J, with 8 bases in between. Germline-derived CDR1 and CDR2 are SGHRS and YFSETQ. This CDR3 is built from 14 residues. CDR3 region: CASSLSPANTEAFF. Here the CDR3 DNA reads TGCGCCAGCAGCTTGTCCCCAGCGAACACTGAAGCTTTCTTT. Full variable domain (remainder filled in from reference TRBV5-1 and TRBJ1-1): KAGVTQTPRYLIKTRGQQVTLSCSPISGHRSVSWYQQTPGQGLQFLFEYFSETQRNKGNFPGRFSGRQFSNSRSEMNVSTLELGDSALYLCASSLSPANTEAFFGQGTRLTVV.

This clonotype has ten or more counts. This chain joins TRBV10-3 and TRBJ1-5; 7 nucleotides agree with TRBD1. Germline V CDR1 and CDR2: ENHRY, SYGVKD. V dropped 10 bases and J dropped 4; count of bases not matched to a gene: 13. The CDR3 runs 15 residues. The CDR3 spells CATAGGAKINQPQHF. The CDR3, as DNA: TGTGCCACCGCAGGGGGGGCGAAAATTAATCAGCCCCAGCATTTT.

In its sample, this clonotype was seen a few times. The chain links TRBV25-1 to TRBJ1-2; D is perhaps TRBD1 (5 bases). V lost 1 base and J lost 3, with 12 bases in between. The germline CDR1 and CDR2 sequences are MGHDK and SYGVNS. The CDR3 length is 15 residues. CDR3 DNA: TGTGCCAGCAGTGAATTCGGGGCAGCTCACTATGGCTACACCTTC. Amino acids: CASSEFGAAHYGYTF.

This clonotype has more than one count but fewer than ten. V and J are TRBV4-3 and TRBJ2-7, with D perhaps given as TRBD1 or TRBD2 (5 bases each). The CDR3 is made up of 14 amino acids. Trimming stripped 1 base from V and 2 bases from J, with 9 bases between. The germline CDR1 and CDR2 sequences are LGHNA and YSLEER. CDR3: CASSQAWGTYEQYF. The DNA of the CDR3 is TGCGCCAGCAGCCAAGCTTGGGGGACCTACGAGCAGTACTTC.

The rearrangement joins TRBV3-1 to TRBJ2-2; D is unclear. Germline V gene data show CDR1 as LGHDT and CDR2 as YNNKEL (reference sequence). The V end lost 10 bases, the J end lost 4 bases, and 16 bases lay between the germline ends. The CDR3 runs 14 residues. CDR3 residues: CATHDLTGTGELFF. The CDR3 nucleotides are TGTGCCACTCACGACCTGACCGGCACCGGGGAGCTGTTTTTT.